This entry lists 2 T cell receptor beta chains sequenced from one sample in a study of CD8 T cells in Susac syndrome. The RNA, roughly 0.45 to 1 ug, was put through reverse transcription using random hexamers. TCRdb re-called the immunoSEQ multiplex PCR reads with MiXCR, one entry per CDR3 protein. The sample holds hundreds of thousands of distinct CDR3 sequences, around 95% seen once. Sequenced sample: CD4+ T cells from PBMCs. The receptors stem from a human donor with multiple sclerosis.

J is TRBJ2-1 and V is TRBV20-1, with TRBD1 identical over 10 bases. CDR3 size: 13 residues. The germline V gene encodes CDR1 DFQATT and CDR2 SNEGSKA (reference sequence). Trimming cost V 6 bases and J 6 bases; bases outside gene matches: 5. As DNA, the CDR3 is TGCAGTGCACTGGACAGGGGGGGCAATGAGCAGTTCTTC. Its translation is CSALDRGGNEQFF.

J is TRBJ2-7 and V is TRBV6-1; D is possibly TRBD1 or TRBD2 (5 bases each). V lost 8 bases and J lost 5, with 19 bases in between. Per germline, CDR1 MNHNS and CDR2 SASEGT. The CDR3 covers 14 residues. DNA of the CDR3: TGTGCCAGCCGGCGCCCGGGGCGAGGGAACGAGCAGTACTTC. It specifies CASRRPGRGNEQYF.